What follows is one T cell receptor beta chain and its context. This clone has just one count. Its antigen has not been determined. No much larger clone is present one base from it, and per-base qualities are unavailable. The immunoSEQ Assay, a bias-controlled multiplex PCR, was used to amplify TCRbeta CDR3 regions from genomic DNA. In the paper's pipeline: The number of nucleated cells in each sample was estimated by amplification of reference gene primers within the assay. Sequence reads were collapsed and filtered to measure the absolute abundance of every unique TCRbeta CDR3 rearrangement. For each sample, productive Simpson clonality was calculated as the square root of Simpson's diversity index over productive rearrangements. The source is immuneACCESS, and TCRdb retained only in-frame sequences with V and J called. Part of the clones is not carried over; for the studies checked, unresolved V genes explain less than half of this, and the remainder is unexplained. For V, J and clone size, that table is used; D and trimming come from the DNA. The sample table holds 200,000 to 250,000 clones, of which roughly 84% were seen once. Jointly, the top ten make up around 20% of the sample.

This sample was included in a study of blood T cell repertoires in COVID-19 (dated by TCRdb to between 2020 and 2021). At the level of the whole study: Samples from collaborators originated in the United States, Italy and Spain and spanned both the acute and convalescent phases of COVID-19. The prospective study material was composed of cDNA or gDNA derived from T cells, B-cell-depleted T cells, or PBMCs. Sample metadata almost always included a de-identified subject ID, COVID-19 status, age in years and sex. The repertoires were made available in a free public database intended to serve as a resource for research on the immune response to SARS-CoV-2. Deeply sampled blood TCRbeta repertoires from subjects exposed to, actively infected with, or recovered from COVID-19 were included in the dataset. Where available, HLA class I and class II types were obtained from metadata supplied by the sample provider rather than from assay-based typing. Samples were obtained from the ongoing ImmuneRACE study (first 160 participants) and from 1,000 to 1,500 subjects provided by 6 global collaborators. What the research found in general, with its limitations: Clinical and demographic metadata were provided uncurated, with the amount varying by source and participant.

The CDR3 runs 15 residues from the cysteine to the phenylalanine. The DNA shown is the 45-base CDR3, in frame from base 1. Clipping removes 0 bases from V and 5 bases from J, with 5 as the unmatched junction base count. CDR1 SGDLS and CDR2 YYNGEE are derived from the germline V gene. The collaborating institutions used their own protocols to collect whole blood in K2EDTA tubes. Collaborator samples were shipped for TCRbeta analysis as frozen whole blood, isolated PBMCs, or DNA extracted from either sample type. Sequenced input: peripheral blood. In this chain, TRBV9 is recombined with TRBJ2-5; TRBD2 aligns with 9 central bases. The source is a man aged 30 to 45 with active or convalescent COVID-19. This receptor carries the CDR3 CASSVAAGGLETQYF. The sequenced DNA is TGTGCCAGCAGCGTAGCCGCGGGGGGGCTTGAGACCCAGTACTTC. Full variable domain (CDR3 extended with the reference TRBV9 and TRBJ2-5 proteins): DSGVTQTPKHLITATGQRVTLRCSPRSGDLSVYWYQQSLDQGLQFLIQYYNGEERAKGNILERFSAQQFPDLHSELNLSSLELGDSALYFCASSVAAGGLETQYFGPGTRLLVL.